This is a list of T cell receptor beta chains from one sample in a study of T cells after yellow fever vaccination. One entry per CDR3 protein, called by TCRdb with MiXCR from the 5' RACE reads. The sample includes about 300,000 distinct CDR3 sequences, roughly 4% of them seen just once. The sequences come from PBMCs, collected 5 days after the yellow fever booster vaccination. The receptors were gathered from a young man who received the YFV17D yellow fever vaccine. Each CDR3 is given with its conserved first and last residue. A D gene is named only where the DNA matches it firmly. Part of the rows lack a size; the others show once, few, many or a class for expanded clones.

J: TRBJ2-1; D: .; size: few; V: TRBV6-2/TRBV6-3; DNA: TGTGCCAGCGGCCAATATTACAATGAGCAGTTCTTC; CDR3: CASGQYYNEQFF
J: TRBJ2-7; D: .; size: many; V: TRBV7-8; DNA: TGTGCCAGCAGCTTAAGGATGGGGACGGCGATCTACGAGCAGTACTTC; CDR3: CASSLRMGTAIYEQYF
J: TRBJ1-1; D: .; size: .; V: TRBV6-5; DNA: TGTGCCAGCAGTTTGGAGGGTTATCAGGGGTACACTGAAGCTTTCTTT; CDR3: CASSLEGYQGYTEAFF
J: TRBJ1-4; D: .; size: many; V: TRBV4-1; DNA: TGCGCCAGCAGCCCCTCCCATAATGAAAAACTGTTTTTT; CDR3: CASSPSHNEKLFF
J: TRBJ2-3; D: TRBD2; size: few; V: TRBV9; DNA: TGTGCCAGCAGCGCCCAACCCGGGGTAGCGGGGAGCACAGATACGCAGTATTTT; CDR3: CASSAQPGVAGSTDTQYF
J: TRBJ2-7; D: TRBD1; size: .; V: TRBV5-1; DNA: TGCGCCAGCAGCGTGGCCGGGACAGTTACCTACGAGCAGTACTTC; CDR3: CASSVAGTVTYEQYF
J: TRBJ2-3; D: .; size: .; V: TRBV15; DNA: TGTGCCACCAGCAGAGAAGGTGTAGATACGCAGTATTTT; CDR3: CATSREGVDTQYF
J: TRBJ2-1; D: .; size: few; V: TRBV7-2; DNA: TGTGCCAGCAGCTTAAGGGGGGGCCGTAGTATTGAGCAGTTCTTC; CDR3: CASSLRGGRSIEQFF
J: TRBJ1-6; D: .; size: many; V: TRBV5-1; DNA: TGCGCCAGCAGCTTTCGACTTGATAATTCACCCCTCCACTTT; CDR3: CASSFRLDNSPLHF
J: TRBJ2-6; D: .; size: many; V: TRBV7-8; DNA: TGTGCCAGCAGCCCCGGTCGTGCGGTGTTCCTCACCTCTGGGGCCAACGTCCTGACTTTC; CDR3: CASSPGRAVFLTSGANVLTF
J: TRBJ2-2; D: TRBD1; size: .; V: TRBV5-1; DNA: TGCGCCAGCAGCTCGTCGACGGGACAGTCCACCGGGGAGCTGTTTTTT; CDR3: CASSSSTGQSTGELFF
J: TRBJ2-2; D: .; size: few; V: TRBV29-1; DNA: TGCAGCGTTGGGTCCGGGACACAGAACACCGGGGAGCTGTTTTTT; CDR3: CSVGSGTQNTGELFF
J: TRBJ2-7; D: .; size: few; V: TRBV14; DNA: TGTGCCAGCAGCCATCTCTACCGGGCTCCGCAGTACTTC; CDR3: CASSHLYRAPQYF
J: TRBJ1-6; D: .; size: .; V: TRBV4-3; DNA: TGCGCCAGCAGCCAAGATGGAAGGCCGGGGAATTCACCCCTCCACTTT; CDR3: CASSQDGRPGNSPLHF
J: TRBJ1-4; D: .; size: few; V: TRBV5-1; DNA: TGCGCCAGCAGTCTGGGCGGATCGGGTGAAAAACTGTTTTTT; CDR3: CASSLGGSGEKLFF
J: TRBJ2-3; D: TRBD2; size: .; V: TRBV12-3/TRBV12-4; DNA: TGTGCCAGCAGTTTAGCGCGGCTAGCGGGGATCACAGATACGCAGTATTTT; CDR3: CASSLARLAGITDTQYF
J: TRBJ2-5; D: .; size: many; V: TRBV12-3/TRBV12-4; DNA: TGTGCCAGCAGCTACACGAGGACTGAAGAGACCCAGTACTTC; CDR3: CASSYTRTEETQYF
J: TRBJ1-1; D: .; size: few; V: TRBV7-2; DNA: TGTGCCAGCAGCTTAGCGCGCCAAGGGGAGTCTGAAGCTTTCTTT; CDR3: CASSLARQGESEAFF
J: TRBJ2-3; D: .; size: .; V: TRBV6-2/TRBV6-3; DNA: TGTGCCAGCAGCACCCGAGGGGCCGCTACAGATACGCAGTATTTT; CDR3: CASSTRGAATDTQYF
J: TRBJ1-5; D: TRBD1; size: .; V: TRBV24-1; DNA: TGTGCCACCAGTCAGGGGGGGAATCAGCCCCAGCATTTT; CDR3: CATSQGGNQPQHF
J: TRBJ1-1; D: TRBD1; size: few; V: TRBV5-6; DNA: TGTGCCAGCAGCTTGAACAGGGGGAGTGAAGCTTTCTTT; CDR3: CASSLNRGSEAFF
J: TRBJ1-6; D: TRBD1; size: few; V: TRBV7-2; DNA: TGTGCCAGCAGCTTATGGGGACAGGGGAATTCACCCCTCCACTTT; CDR3: CASSLWGQGNSPLHF
J: TRBJ2-5; D: .; size: few; V: TRBV3-1; DNA: TGTGCCAGCAGCCAAGAACAGACCCAGTACTTC; CDR3: CASSQEQTQYF
J: TRBJ2-1; D: .; size: few; V: TRBV20-1; DNA: TGCGCTGCGAACTCCTACAATGAGCAGTTCTTC; CDR3: CAANSYNEQFF
J: TRBJ2-7; D: .; size: many; V: TRBV5-1; DNA: TGCGCCAGCAGCTTGGTACAGGGCCACTACGAGCAGTACTTC; CDR3: CASSLVQGHYEQYF
J: TRBJ1-3; D: .; size: .; V: TRBV9; DNA: TGTGCCAGCAGCGGCTCCGGGACGGCCTCTGGAAACACCATATATTTT; CDR3: CASSGSGTASGNTIYF
J: TRBJ2-7; D: TRBD1; size: few; V: TRBV18; DNA: TGTGCCAGCTCAAACAGGGGGCCCCCCTACGAGCAGTACTTC; CDR3: CASSNRGPPYEQYF
J: TRBJ2-1; D: TRBD2; size: .; V: TRBV7-2; DNA: TGTGCCAGCAGCCAACGGAGCGGGGGGCGTTACAATGAGCAGTTCTTC; CDR3: CASSQRSGGRYNEQFF
J: TRBJ1-1; D: TRBD1; size: many; V: TRBV5-1; DNA: TGCGCCAGCAGCTCACGAGGACAGGTCGGAGACACTGAAGCTTTCTTT; CDR3: CASSSRGQVGDTEAFF
J: TRBJ2-5; D: TRBD1; size: few; V: TRBV2; DNA: TGTGCCAGCAGTCGGGACAGGGGAGAACAAGAGACCCAGTACTTC; CDR3: CASSRDRGEQETQYF
J: TRBJ2-4; D: TRBD1; size: .; V: TRBV6-6; DNA: TGTGCCAGCAGTACAGGGGGCGTCGGGAACGTAGCCAAAAACATTCAGTACTTC; CDR3: CASSTGGVGNVAKNIQYF
J: TRBJ2-7; D: .; size: few; V: TRBV5-1; DNA: TGCGCCAGCAGCTCCTCGACACCCCCCCGCGAGCAGTACTTC; CDR3: CASSSSTPPREQYF
J: TRBJ2-2; D: .; size: few; V: TRBV10-3; DNA: TGTGCCATCAGTGGGGGTAGCCGTGCCGGGGAGCTGTTTTTT; CDR3: CAISGGSRAGELFF